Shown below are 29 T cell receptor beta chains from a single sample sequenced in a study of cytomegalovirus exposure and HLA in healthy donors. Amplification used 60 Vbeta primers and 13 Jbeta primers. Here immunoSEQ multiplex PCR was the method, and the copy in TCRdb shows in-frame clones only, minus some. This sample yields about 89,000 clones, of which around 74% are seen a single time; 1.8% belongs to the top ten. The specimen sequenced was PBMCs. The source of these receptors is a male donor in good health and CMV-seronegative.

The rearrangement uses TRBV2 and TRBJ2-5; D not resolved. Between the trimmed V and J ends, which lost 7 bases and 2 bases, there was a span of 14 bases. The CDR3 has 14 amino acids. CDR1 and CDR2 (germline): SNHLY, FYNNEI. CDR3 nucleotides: TGTGCCAGCAATTATGTCGCACTTCAAGAGACCCAGTACTTC. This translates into CASNYVALQETQYF.

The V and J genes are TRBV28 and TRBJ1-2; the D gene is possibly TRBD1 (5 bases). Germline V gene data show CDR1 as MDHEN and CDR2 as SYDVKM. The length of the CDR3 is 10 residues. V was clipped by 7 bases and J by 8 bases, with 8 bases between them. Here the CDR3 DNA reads TGTGCCAGCAACAGGCTCGGCTACACCTTC. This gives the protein CASNRLGYTF.

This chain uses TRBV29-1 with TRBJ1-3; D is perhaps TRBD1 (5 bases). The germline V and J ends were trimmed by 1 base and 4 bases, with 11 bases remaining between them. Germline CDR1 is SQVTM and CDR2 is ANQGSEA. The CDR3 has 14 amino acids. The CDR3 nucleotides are TGCAGCGTTGAAGTTCGGGGGAGAGGAAACACCATATATTTT. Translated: CSVEVRGRGNTIYF.

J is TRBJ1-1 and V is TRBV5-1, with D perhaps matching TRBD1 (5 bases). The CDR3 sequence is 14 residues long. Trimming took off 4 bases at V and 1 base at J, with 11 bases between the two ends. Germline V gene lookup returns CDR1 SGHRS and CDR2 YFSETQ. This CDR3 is CASSHQTGNTEAFF. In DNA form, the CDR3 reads TGCGCCAGCAGCCATCAAACAGGGAACACTGAAGCTTTCTTT.

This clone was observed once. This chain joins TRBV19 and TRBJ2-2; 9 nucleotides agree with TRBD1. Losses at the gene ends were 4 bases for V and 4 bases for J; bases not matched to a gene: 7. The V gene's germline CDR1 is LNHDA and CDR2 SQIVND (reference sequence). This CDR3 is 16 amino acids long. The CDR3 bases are TGTGCCAGTAGTACCACAGGGGGCACACTCACCGGGGAGCTGTTTTTT. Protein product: CASSTTGGTLTGELFF.

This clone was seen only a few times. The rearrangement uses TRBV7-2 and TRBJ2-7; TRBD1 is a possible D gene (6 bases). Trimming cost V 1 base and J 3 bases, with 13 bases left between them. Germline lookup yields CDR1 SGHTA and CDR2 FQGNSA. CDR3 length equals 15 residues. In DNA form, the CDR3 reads TGTGCCAGCAGCTTAGTATTTCAGGGGAACTACGAGCAGTACTTC. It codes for CASSLVFQGNYEQYF.

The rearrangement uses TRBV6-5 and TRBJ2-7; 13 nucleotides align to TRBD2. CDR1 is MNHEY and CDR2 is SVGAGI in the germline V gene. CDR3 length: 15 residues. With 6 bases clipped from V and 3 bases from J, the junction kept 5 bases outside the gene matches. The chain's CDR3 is CASRIGTSGNYEQYF. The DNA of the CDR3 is TGTGCCAGCAGAATCGGGACTAGCGGGAACTACGAGCAGTACTTC.

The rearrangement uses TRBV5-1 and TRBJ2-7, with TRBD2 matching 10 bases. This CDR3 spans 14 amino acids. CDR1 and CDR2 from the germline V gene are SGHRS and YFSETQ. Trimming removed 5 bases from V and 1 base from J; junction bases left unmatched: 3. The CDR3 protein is CASRGLAASYEQYF. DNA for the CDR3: TGCGCCAGCAGAGGACTAGCGGCATCCTACGAGCAGTACTTC.

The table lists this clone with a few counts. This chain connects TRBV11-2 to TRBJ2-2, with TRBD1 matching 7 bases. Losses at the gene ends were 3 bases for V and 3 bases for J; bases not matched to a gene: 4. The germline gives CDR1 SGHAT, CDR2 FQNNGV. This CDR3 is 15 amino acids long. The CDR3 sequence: CASSFGTAYTGELFF. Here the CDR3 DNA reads TGTGCCAGCAGCTTCGGGACAGCTTACACCGGGGAGCTGTTTTTT.

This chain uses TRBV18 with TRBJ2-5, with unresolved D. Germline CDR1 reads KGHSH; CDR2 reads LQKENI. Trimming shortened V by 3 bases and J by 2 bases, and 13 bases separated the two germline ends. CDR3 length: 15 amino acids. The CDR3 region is CASSPRSDGQETQYF. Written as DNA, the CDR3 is TGTGCCAGCTCACCGCGGTCTGACGGGCAAGAGACCCAGTACTTC.

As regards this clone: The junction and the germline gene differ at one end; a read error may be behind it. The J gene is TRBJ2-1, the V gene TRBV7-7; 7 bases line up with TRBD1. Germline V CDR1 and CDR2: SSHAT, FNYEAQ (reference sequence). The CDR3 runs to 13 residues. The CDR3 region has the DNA TGTGCTAGCAGCTTTGACAGGGACAATGAGCAGTTCTTC. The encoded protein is CASSFDRDNEQFF.

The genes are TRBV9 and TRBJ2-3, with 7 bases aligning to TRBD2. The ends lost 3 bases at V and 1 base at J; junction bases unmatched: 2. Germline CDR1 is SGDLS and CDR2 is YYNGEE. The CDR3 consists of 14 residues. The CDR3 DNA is TGTGCCAGCAGCGCCAGCGGGGGCACAGATACGCAGTATTTT. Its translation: CASSASGGTDTQYF.

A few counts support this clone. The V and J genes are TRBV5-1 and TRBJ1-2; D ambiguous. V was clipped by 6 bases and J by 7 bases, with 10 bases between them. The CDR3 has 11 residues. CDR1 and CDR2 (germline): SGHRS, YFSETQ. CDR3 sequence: CASKLMSGYTF. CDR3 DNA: TGCGCCAGCAAGTTAATGAGTGGCTACACCTTC.

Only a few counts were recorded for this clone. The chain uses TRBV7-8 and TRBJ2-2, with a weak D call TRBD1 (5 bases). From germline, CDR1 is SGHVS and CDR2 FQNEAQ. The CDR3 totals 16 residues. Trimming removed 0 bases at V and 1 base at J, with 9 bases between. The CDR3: CASSLAFGQNTGELFF. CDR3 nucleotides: TGTGCCAGCAGCTTAGCATTTGGACAGAACACCGGGGAGCTGTTTTTT.

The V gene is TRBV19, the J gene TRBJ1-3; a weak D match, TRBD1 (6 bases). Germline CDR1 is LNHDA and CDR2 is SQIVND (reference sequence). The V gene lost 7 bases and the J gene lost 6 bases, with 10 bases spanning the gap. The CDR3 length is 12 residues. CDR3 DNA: TGTGCCAGTAAACAGGGTGAAAACACCATATATTTT. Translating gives CASKQGENTIYF.

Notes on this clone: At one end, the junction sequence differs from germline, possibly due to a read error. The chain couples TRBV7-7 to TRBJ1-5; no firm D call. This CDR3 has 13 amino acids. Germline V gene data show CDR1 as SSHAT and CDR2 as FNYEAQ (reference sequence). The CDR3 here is CASSLDPFGPQHF. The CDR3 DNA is TGTGCTAGCAGCTTAGACCCATTCGGGCCCCAGCATTTT.

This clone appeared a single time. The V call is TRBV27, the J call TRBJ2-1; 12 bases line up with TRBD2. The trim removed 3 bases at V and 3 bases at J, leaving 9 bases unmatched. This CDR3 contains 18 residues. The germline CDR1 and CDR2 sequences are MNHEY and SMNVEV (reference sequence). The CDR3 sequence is CASSLGLAGGISYNEQFF. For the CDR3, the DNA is TGTGCCAGCAGTTTGGGGCTAGCGGGAGGGATCAGCTACAATGAGCAGTTCTTC.

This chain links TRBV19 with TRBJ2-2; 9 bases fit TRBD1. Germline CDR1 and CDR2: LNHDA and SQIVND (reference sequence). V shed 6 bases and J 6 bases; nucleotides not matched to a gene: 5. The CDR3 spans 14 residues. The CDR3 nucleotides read TGTGCCAGTAGAGGGACAGGGAAGGCCGGGGAGCTGTTTTTT. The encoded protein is CASRGTGKAGELFF.

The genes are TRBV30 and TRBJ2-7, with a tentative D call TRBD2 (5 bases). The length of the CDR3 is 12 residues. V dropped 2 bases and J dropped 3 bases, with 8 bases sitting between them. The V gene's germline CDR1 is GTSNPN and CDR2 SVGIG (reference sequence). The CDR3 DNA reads TGTGCCTGGAGTCCGGGGATCTACGAGCAGTACTTC. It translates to CAWSPGIYEQYF. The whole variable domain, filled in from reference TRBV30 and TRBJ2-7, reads SQTIHQWPATLVQPVGSPLSLECTVEGTSNPNLYWYRQAAGRGLQLLFYSVGIGQISSEVPQNLSASRPQDRQFILSSKKLLLSDSGFYLCAWSPGIYEQYFGPGTRLTVT.

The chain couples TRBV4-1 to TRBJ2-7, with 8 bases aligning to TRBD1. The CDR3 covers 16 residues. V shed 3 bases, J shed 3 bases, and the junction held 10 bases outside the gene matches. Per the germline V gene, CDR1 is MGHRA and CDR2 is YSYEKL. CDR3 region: CASSQGDRQGSYEQYF. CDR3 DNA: TGCGCCAGCAGCCAGGGGGATAGACAGGGGAGCTACGAGCAGTACTTC.

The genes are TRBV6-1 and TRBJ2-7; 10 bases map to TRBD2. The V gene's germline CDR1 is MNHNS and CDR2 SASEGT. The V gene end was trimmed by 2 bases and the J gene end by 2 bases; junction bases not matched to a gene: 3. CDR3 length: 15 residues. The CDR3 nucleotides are TGTGCCAGCAGTGAAAGTCTAGCGGGAGCCTACGAGCAGTACTTC. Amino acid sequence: CASSESLAGAYEQYF.

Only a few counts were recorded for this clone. The CDR3 sequence is CASSPVGTGYYGYTF. The CDR3 nucleotides are TGTGCCAGCAGCCCGGTCGGGACAGGATACTATGGCTACACCTTC. The V and J genes are TRBV27 and TRBJ1-2, with 8 bases identical to TRBD1. The CDR3 has 15 amino acids. Trimming removed 6 bases from V and 3 bases from J; junction bases left unmatched: 9. Germline loops: CDR1 MNHEY, CDR2 SMNVEV (reference sequence).

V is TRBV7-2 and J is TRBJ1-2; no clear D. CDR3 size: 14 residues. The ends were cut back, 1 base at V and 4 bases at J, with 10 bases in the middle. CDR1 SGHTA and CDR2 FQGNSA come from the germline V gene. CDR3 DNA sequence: TGTGCCAGCAGCTTAGGGCGGGTGAGCTATGGCTACACCTTC. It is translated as CASSLGRVSYGYTF.

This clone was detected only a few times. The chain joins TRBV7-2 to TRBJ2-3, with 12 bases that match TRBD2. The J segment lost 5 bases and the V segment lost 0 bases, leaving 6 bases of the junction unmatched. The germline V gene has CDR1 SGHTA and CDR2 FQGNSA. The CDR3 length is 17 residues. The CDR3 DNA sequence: TGTGCCAGCAGCTTAGCCCTAGCGGGAGGGCCAGGAGATACGCAGTATTTT. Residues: CASSLALAGGPGDTQYF.

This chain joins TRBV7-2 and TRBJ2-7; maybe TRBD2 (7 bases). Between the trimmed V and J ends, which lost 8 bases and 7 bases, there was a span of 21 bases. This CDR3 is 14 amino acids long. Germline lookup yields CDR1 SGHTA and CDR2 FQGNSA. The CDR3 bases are TGTGCCAGCGCCTATACCGGGGGGCGCGAGGAGCAGTACTTC. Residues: CASAYTGGREEQYF.

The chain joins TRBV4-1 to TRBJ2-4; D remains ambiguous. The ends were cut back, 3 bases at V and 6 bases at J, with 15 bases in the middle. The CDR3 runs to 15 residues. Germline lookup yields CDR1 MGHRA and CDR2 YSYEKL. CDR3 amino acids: CASSHGISPTNIQYF. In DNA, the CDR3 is TGCGCCAGCAGCCATGGAATTAGCCCGACAAACATTCAGTACTTC.

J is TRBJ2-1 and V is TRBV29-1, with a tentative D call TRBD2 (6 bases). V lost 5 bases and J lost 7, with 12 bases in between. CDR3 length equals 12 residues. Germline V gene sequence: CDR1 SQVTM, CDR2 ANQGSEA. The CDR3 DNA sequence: TGCAGCGTTCTTCGGGGGATGAATGAGCAGTTCTTC. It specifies CSVLRGMNEQFF.

The CDR3, as DNA: TGTGCCAGCAGCGTATTAGGCCGACAGAATGAGCAGTTCTTC. This encodes CASSVLGRQNEQFF. The V call is TRBV9, the J call TRBJ2-1; D possibly corresponds to TRBD1 (5 bases). CDR3 length: 14 amino acids. The V gene's germline CDR1 is SGDLS and CDR2 YYNGEE. V was clipped by 1 base and J by 7 bases, with 12 bases between them.

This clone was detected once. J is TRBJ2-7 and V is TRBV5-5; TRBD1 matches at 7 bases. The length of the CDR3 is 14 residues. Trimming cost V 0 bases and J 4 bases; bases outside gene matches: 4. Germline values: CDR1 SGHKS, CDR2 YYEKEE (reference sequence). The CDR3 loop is CASSLGQGDYEQYF. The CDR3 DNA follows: TGTGCCAGCAGCTTGGGACAGGGTGATTACGAGCAGTACTTC. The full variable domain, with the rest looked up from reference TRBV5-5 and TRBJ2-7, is DAGVTQSPTHLIKTRGQQVTLRCSPISGHKSVSWYQQVLGQGPQFIFQYYEKEERGRGNFPDRFSARQFPNYSSELNVNALLLGDSALYLCASSLGQGDYEQYFGPGTRLTVT.